The 9 T cell receptor beta chains in this list originate from one sample, sequenced in a study of memory CD4+ T cells and cytomegalovirus serostatus. The table came from immunoSEQ multiplex PCR; TCRdb's copy has only in-frame clones and leaves some out. The sample includes 60,000 to 75,000 clones, 80% of them seen just once. Single viable CD3+CD4+CD8-CD45RO+ cells were sorted as the memory CD4+ T cells. Sample: memory CD4+ T cells from blood. The origin of the receptors is an adult in good health and CMV-seronegative. Some clones in this sample may be carry-over from other donors' samples.

This rearrangement joins TRBV28 to TRBJ2-5; no firm D call. The CDR3 covers 12 residues. Germline V gene lookup returns CDR1 MDHEN and CDR2 SYDVKM. V was shortened by 2 bases and J by 3 bases, with 4 bases between the two germline ends. CDR3 sequence reads: CASSLPEETQYF. The CDR3 DNA is TGTGCCAGCAGTTTACCGGAAGAGACCCAGTACTTC.

This chain links TRBV15 with TRBJ1-1; D is possibly TRBD1 (6 bases). The V gene lost 1 base and the J gene lost 4 bases, with 10 bases spanning the gap. Germline V lookup: CDR1 LNHNV, CDR2 YYDKDF (reference sequence). The CDR3 contains 14 residues. CDR3 in DNA: TGTGCCACCAGCAGAGTATCGGACAGCACTGAAGCTTTCTTT. This sequence encodes CATSRVSDSTEAFF.

The chain recombines TRBV12-5 with TRBJ2-4; TRBD2 aligns across 15 bases. After removal of 1 base from V and 8 bases from J, the junction contained 18 bases not matched to a gene. Germline-derived CDR1 and CDR2 are LGHNT and FRNRAP. This CDR3 spans 21 amino acids. The CDR3 protein is CASGLAPRWTSGGADPHIQYF. CDR3 nucleotide sequence: TGTGCTAGTGGTTTGGCACCAAGATGGACTAGCGGGGGGGCTGACCCCCACATTCAGTACTTC.

J is TRBJ1-2 and V is TRBV19; a weak D match, TRBD1 (6 bases). The CDR3 totals 12 residues. V gave up 8 bases and J gave up 4 bases, with 11 bases separating them. The germline V gene has CDR1 LNHDA and CDR2 SQIVND (reference sequence). In nucleotides, the CDR3 is TGTGCCAGTCACAGGGCTGCCTATGGCTACACCTTC. Translating gives CASHRAAYGYTF.

The chain has TRBV14 and TRBJ2-7; D ambiguous. The CDR3 has 15 residues. V lost 4 bases, J lost 0 bases, and 13 bases lay in between. Germline CDR1 reads SGHDN; CDR2 reads FVKESK. CDR3 DNA sequence: TGTGCCAGCAGCCCCTACAAGGGTGTCTCCTACGAGCAGTACTTC. Translation: CASSPYKGVSYEQYF.

The chain joins TRBV5-6 to TRBJ1-3, with D hard to call. The V gene lost 0 bases and the J gene lost 0 bases, with 7 bases spanning the gap. Per germline, CDR1 SGHDT and CDR2 YYEEEE. This CDR3 has 15 residues. In DNA, the CDR3 is TGTGCCAGCAGCTTGGTAGGGTTCTCTGGAAACACCATATATTTT. Translating it yields CASSLVGFSGNTIYF.

The J gene is TRBJ2-7, the V gene TRBV6-1; no clear D. The V end was cut by 7 bases, the J end by 0 bases, with 10 bases between. The CDR3 length is 13 residues. CDR1 MNHNS and CDR2 SASEGT come from the germline V gene. The CDR3 loop is CASTRLLSYEQYF. In DNA form, the CDR3 reads TGTGCCAGCACTCGACTCCTCTCCTACGAGCAGTACTTC.

The chain links TRBV15 to TRBJ2-7; 9 bases are a match to TRBD2. The V gene's germline CDR1 is LNHNV and CDR2 YYDKDF (reference sequence). V was pared by 3 bases and J by 6 bases, with 6 bases of the junction left unmatched. The CDR3 runs to 14 residues. The CDR3: CATSREAGGREQYF. In DNA form, the CDR3 reads TGTGCCACCAGCAGGGAGGCGGGGGGGCGCGAGCAGTACTTC.

The chain recombines TRBV11-2 with TRBJ2-5; the D gene is possibly TRBD2 (6 bases). Germline V gene lookup returns CDR1 SGHAT and CDR2 FQNNGV. This CDR3 has 16 amino acids. V was shortened by 1 base and J by 5 bases, with 17 bases between the two germline ends. CDR3 loop: CASSLGTESRGETQYF. The CDR3 nucleotides are TGTGCCAGCAGCTTAGGTACCGAGAGCCGGGGGGAGACCCAGTACTTC.